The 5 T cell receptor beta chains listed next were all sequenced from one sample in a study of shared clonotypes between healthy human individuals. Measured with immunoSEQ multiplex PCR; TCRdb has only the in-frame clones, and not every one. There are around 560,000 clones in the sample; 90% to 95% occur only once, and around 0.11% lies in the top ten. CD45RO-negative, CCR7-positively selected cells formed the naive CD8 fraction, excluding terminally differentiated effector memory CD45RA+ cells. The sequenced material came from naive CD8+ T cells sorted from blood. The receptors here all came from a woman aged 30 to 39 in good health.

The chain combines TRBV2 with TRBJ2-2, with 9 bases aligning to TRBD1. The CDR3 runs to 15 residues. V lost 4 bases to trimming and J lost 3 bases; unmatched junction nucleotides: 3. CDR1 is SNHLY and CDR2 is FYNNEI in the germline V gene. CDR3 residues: CASSGGQGYTGELFF. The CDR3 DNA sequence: TGTGCCAGCAGTGGGGGACAGGGCTACACCGGGGAGCTGTTTTTT.

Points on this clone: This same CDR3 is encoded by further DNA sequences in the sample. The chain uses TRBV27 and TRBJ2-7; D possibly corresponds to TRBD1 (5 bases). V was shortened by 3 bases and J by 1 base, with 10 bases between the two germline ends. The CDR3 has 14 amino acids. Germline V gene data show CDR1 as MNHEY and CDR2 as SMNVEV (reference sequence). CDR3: CASSLGRGSYEQYF. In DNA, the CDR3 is TGTGCCAGCAGTTTGGGTAGGGGTTCCTACGAGCAGTACTTC.

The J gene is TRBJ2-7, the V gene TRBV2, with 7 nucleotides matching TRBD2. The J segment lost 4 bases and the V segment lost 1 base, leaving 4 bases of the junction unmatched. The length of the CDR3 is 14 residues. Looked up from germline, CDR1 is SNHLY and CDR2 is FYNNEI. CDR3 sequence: CASSEGGGGYEQYF. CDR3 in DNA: TGTGCCAGCAGTGAAGGGGGGGGAGGATACGAGCAGTACTTC. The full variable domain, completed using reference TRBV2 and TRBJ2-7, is EPEVTQTPSHQVTQMGQEVILRCVPISNHLYFYWYRQILGQKVEFLVSFYNNEISEKSEIFDDQFSVERPDGSNFTLKIRSTKLEDSAMYFCASSEGGGGYEQYFGPGTRLTVT.

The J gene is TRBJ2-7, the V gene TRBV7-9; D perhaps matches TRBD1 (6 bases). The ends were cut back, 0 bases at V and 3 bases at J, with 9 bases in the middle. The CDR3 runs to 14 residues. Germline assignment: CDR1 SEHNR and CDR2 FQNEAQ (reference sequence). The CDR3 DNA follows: TGTGCCAGCAGCTTAGCAGGACAGATCTACGAGCAGTACTTC. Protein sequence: CASSLAGQIYEQYF. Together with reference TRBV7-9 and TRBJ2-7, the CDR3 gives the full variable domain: DTGVSQNPRHKITKRGQNVTFRCDPISEHNRLYWYRQTLGQGPEFLTYFQNEAQLEKSRLLSDRFSAERPKGSFSTLEIQRTEQGDSAMYLCASSLAGQIYEQYFGPGTRLTVT.

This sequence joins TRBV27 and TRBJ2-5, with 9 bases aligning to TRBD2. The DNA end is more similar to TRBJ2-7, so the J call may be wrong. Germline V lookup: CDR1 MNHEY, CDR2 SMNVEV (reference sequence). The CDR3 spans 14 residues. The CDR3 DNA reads TGTGCCAGCAGTACGGGACTAGCCCCCTACGAGCAGTACTTC. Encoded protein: CASSTGLAPYEQYF.